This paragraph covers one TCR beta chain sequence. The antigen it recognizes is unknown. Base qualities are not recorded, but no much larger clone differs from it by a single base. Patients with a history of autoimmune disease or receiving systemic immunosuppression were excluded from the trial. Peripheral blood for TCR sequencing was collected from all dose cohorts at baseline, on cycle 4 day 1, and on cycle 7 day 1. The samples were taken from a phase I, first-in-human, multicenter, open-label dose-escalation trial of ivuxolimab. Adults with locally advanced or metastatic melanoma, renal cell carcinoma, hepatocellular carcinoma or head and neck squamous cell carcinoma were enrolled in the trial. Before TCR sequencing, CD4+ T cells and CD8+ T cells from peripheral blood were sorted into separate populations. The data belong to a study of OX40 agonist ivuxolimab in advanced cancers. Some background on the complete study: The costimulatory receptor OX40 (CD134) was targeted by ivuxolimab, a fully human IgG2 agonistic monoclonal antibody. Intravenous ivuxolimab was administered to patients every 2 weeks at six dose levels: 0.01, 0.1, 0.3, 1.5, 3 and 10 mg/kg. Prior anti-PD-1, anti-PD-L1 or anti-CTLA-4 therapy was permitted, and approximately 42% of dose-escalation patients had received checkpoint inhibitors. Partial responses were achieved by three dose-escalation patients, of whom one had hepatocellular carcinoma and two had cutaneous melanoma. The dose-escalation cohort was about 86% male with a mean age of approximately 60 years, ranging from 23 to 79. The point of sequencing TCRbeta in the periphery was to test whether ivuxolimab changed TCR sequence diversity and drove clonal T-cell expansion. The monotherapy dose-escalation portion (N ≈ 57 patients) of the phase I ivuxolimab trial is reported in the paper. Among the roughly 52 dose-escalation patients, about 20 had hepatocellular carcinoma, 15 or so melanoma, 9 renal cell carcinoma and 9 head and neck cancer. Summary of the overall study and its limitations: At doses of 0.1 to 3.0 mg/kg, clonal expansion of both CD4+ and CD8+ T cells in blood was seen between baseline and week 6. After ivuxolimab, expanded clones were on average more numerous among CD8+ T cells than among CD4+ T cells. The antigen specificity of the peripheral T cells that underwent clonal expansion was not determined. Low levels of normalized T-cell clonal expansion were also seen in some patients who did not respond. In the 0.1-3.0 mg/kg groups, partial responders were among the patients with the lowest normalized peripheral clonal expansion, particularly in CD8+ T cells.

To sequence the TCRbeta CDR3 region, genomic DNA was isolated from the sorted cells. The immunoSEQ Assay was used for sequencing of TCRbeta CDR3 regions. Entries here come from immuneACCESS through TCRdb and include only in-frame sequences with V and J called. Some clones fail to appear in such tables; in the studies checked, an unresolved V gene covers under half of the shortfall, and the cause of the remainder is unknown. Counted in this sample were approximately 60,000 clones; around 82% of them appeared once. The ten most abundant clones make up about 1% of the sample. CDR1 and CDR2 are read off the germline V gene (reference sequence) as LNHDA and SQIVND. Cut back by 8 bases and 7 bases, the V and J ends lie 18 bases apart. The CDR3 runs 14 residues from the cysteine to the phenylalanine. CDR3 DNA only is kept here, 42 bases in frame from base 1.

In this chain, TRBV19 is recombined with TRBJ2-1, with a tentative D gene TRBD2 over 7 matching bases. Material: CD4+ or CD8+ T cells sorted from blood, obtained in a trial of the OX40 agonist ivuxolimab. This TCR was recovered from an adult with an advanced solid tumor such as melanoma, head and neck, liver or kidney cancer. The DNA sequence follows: TGTGCCAGTGGGCGGTGGGGGGGCTCTAATGAGCAGTTCTTC. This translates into CASGRWGGSNEQFF.